What follows are 27 T cell receptor beta chains derived from one specimen sequenced in a study of T cell responses to AZD1222 COVID-19 vaccine. Generated by immunoSEQ multiplex PCR, the TCRdb table keeps only in-frame clones and is missing some. The sample has approximately 77,000 clones; approximately 85% are singletons. The material was peripheral blood, obtained 28 days after the second AZD1222 dose. The origin of the receptors is an adult who received the AZD1222 COVID-19 vaccine.

A single count supports this clone. The chain links TRBV30 to TRBJ2-1; tentative D call: TRBD2 (5 bases). The germline gives CDR1 GTSNPN, CDR2 SVGIG (reference sequence). V lost 4 bases and J lost 0, with 7 bases in between. The CDR3 contains 13 residues. CDR3 DNA: TGTGCCTGGAACGGGATCTCCTACAATGAGCAGTTCTTC. It codes for CAWNGISYNEQFF. The complete variable domain, with remaining parts taken from reference TRBV30 and TRBJ2-1, reads SQTIHQWPATLVQPVGSPLSLECTVEGTSNPNLYWYRQAAGRGLQLLFYSVGIGQISSEVPQNLSASRPQDRQFILSSKKLLLSDSGFYLCAWNGISYNEQFFGPGTRLTVL.

The rearrangement joins TRBV3-1 (or the pseudogene TRBV3-2) to TRBJ2-5; no clear D gene. V lost 1 base and J 1 base, leaving 1 base between the germline ends. CDR1 and CDR2 from the germline V gene are LGHDT and YNNKEL (reference sequence). This CDR3 has 12 amino acids. For the CDR3, the DNA is TGTGCCAGCAGCCAAGCCCAAGAGACCCAGTACTTC. This gives the protein CASSQAQETQYF.

The chain uses TRBV12-3 or TRBV12-4 and TRBJ1-1, with D possibly being TRBD1 (5 bases). This CDR3 has 13 residues. Trimming left V 2 bases short and J 9 bases short, with 13 bases between. The CDR3 reads CASSLSVQDQAFF. The CDR3 region has the DNA TGTGCCAGCAGTTTATCCGTACAGGATCAAGCTTTCTTT.

The rearrangement links TRBV3-1 (or the pseudogene TRBV3-2) to TRBJ1-1; D is perhaps TRBD1 (5 bases). CDR3 length equals 14 residues. The germline gives CDR1 LGHDT, CDR2 YNNKEL (reference sequence). Trimming pared 1 base from V and 3 bases from J, leaving 9 bases between. In nucleotides, the CDR3 is TGTGCCAGCAGCCAAGCCGGGGACGACACTGAAGCTTTCTTT. This codes for CASSQAGDDTEAFF.

The chain employs TRBV19 and TRBJ2-4; D might be TRBD2 (6 bases). The germline gives CDR1 LNHDA, CDR2 SQIVND (reference sequence). The CDR3 loop spans 17 amino acids. Between the trimmed V and J ends, which lost 3 bases and 2 bases, there was a span of 17 bases. CDR3 nucleotides: TGTGCCAGTAGTATGGAAATAGCGGCTACATCCAAAAACATTCAGTACTTC. Its translation is CASSMEIAATSKNIQYF.

DNA for the CDR3: TGTGCCAGCAGTTTATTCGGGTTCCCTGAAGCTTTCTTT. It translates to CASSLFGFPEAFF. The rearrangement uses TRBV27 and TRBJ1-1; D is unresolved. Trimming took 1 base from V and 6 from J, leaving 9 bases between them. Germline V gives CDR1 MNHEY, CDR2 SMNVEV (reference sequence). This CDR3 is built from 13 residues.

The gene calls are TRBV6-1 and TRBJ1-6, with D perhaps TRBD1 (6 bases). Trimming left V 3 bases short and J 9 bases short, with 9 bases between. The CDR3 covers 13 residues. Germline V CDR1 and CDR2: MNHNS, SASEGT. This chain's CDR3 is CASSDQQGSPLHF. For the CDR3, the DNA is TGTGCCAGCAGTGACCAACAGGGTTCACCCCTCCACTTT.

The gene calls are TRBV6-2 or TRBV6-3 and TRBJ2-7; perhaps TRBD1 as D (5 bases). The germline CDR1 and CDR2 sequences are MNHEY and SVGEGT. The CDR3 runs 17 residues. Trimming took off 6 bases at V and 3 bases at J, with 24 bases between the two ends. Here the CDR3 DNA reads TGTGCCAGCAGCTTCGACAGACCTAGGACCGCAGACTACGAGCAGTACTTC. Translating gives CASSFDRPRTADYEQYF.

Details on this clone: Additional DNA sequences in this sample encode the identical CDR3. This sequence joins TRBV7-9 and TRBJ2-7, with TRBD1 identical over 11 bases. This CDR3 has 13 amino acids. Germline V gene lookup returns CDR1 SEHNR and CDR2 FQNEAQ (reference sequence). V shed 5 bases and J 6 bases; nucleotides not matched to a gene: 3. CDR3 in amino acids: CASSPGTGGEQYF. The CDR3 coding sequence is TGTGCCAGCAGCCCCGGGACAGGGGGCGAGCAGTACTTC.

This sequence joins TRBV5-6 and TRBJ1-2, with a possible D match to TRBD1 (6 bases). Germline loops: CDR1 SGHDT, CDR2 YYEEEE. This CDR3 comprises 14 residues. Trimming removed 4 bases from V and 6 bases from J, with 16 bases in between. This CDR3 reads CASSPWAGVHGYTF. For the CDR3, the DNA is TGTGCCAGCAGCCCCTGGGCAGGGGTTCATGGCTACACCTTC.

This rearrangement joins TRBV10-3 to TRBJ2-7, with TRBD1 matching 9 bases. The J segment lost 4 bases and the V segment lost 4 bases, leaving 5 bases of the junction unmatched. The CDR3 has 14 residues. Germline assignment: CDR1 ENHRY and CDR2 SYGVKD. The CDR3 reads CAISAGQGGYEQYF. CDR3 nucleotides: TGTGCCATCAGTGCGGGACAGGGAGGGTACGAGCAGTACTTC.

The chain carries TRBV5-1 and TRBJ2-5; D may be TRBD1 (5 bases). The CDR3 has 13 residues. Trimming pared 2 bases from V and 2 bases from J, leaving 7 bases between. Germline CDR1 is SGHRS and CDR2 is YFSETQ. CDR3 region: CASSFQGQETQYF. CDR3 nucleotides: TGCGCCAGCAGCTTTCAGGGACAAGAGACCCAGTACTTC.

The chain has TRBV28 and TRBJ2-2, with no clear D. V gave up 4 bases and J gave up 4 bases, with 16 bases separating them. This CDR3 spans 16 amino acids. Germline CDR1 reads MDHEN; CDR2 reads SYDVKM. The CDR3, as DNA: TGTGCCAGCAGTTCACTCGTGGCCTCGGGCACCGGGGAGCTGTTTTTT. This sequence encodes CASSSLVASGTGELFF. Full variable domain (outside the CDR3, taken from reference TRBV28 and TRBJ2-2): DVKVTQSSRYLVKRTGEKVFLECVQDMDHENMFWYRQDPGLGLRLIYFSYDVKMKEKGDIPEGYSVSREKKERFSLILESASTNQTSMYLCASSSLVASGTGELFFGEGSRLTVL.

This rearrangement joins TRBV7-9 to TRBJ2-7; no firm D call. With 0 bases removed from V and 4 bases from J, the gap between germline ends came to 10 bases. Germline CDR1 reads SEHNR; CDR2 reads FQNEAQ (reference sequence). The CDR3 consists of 14 residues. The CDR3 region has the DNA TGTGCCAGCAGCTTAGCGGGGATGGGTTACGAGCAGTACTTC. Translating gives CASSLAGMGYEQYF.

The chain is built from TRBV28 and TRBJ2-7; perhaps TRBD1 as D (5 bases). Trimming removed 5 bases from V and 4 bases from J, with 12 bases in between. From germline, CDR1 is MDHEN and CDR2 SYDVKM. CDR3 length: 13 residues. CDR3 coding DNA: TGTGCCAGCAGTCCGGTGGGGCCTTACGAGCAGTACTTC. Translating it yields CASSPVGPYEQYF.

The sample holds one count of this clone. This chain links TRBV24-1 with TRBJ2-7, with D unclear. The CDR3 loop spans 13 amino acids. Germline CDR1 and CDR2: KGHDR and SFDVKD. Trimming removed 5 bases at V and 0 bases at J, with 7 bases between. This CDR3 is CATSATDSYEQYF. CDR3 bases: TGTGCCACCAGTGCGACGGACTCCTACGAGCAGTACTTC.

The V gene is TRBV28, the J gene TRBJ2-7; D uncertain. This CDR3 contains 14 residues. Trimming stripped 8 bases from V and 8 bases from J, with 22 bases between. Germline assignment: CDR1 MDHEN and CDR2 SYDVKM. CDR3 DNA: TGTGCCAGCGCGAGCGCGGAATCACTTACGAAGCAGTACTTC. Translation: CASASAESLTKQYF.

J is TRBJ2-3 and V is TRBV7-3; 10 nucleotides agree with TRBD2. CDR1 is SGHTA and CDR2 is FQGTGA in the germline V gene. The trim removed 5 bases at V and 3 bases at J, leaving 8 bases unmatched. The CDR3 has 16 amino acids. CDR3 nucleotides: TGTGCCAGCAGCCCTAAGCGGGAGGGCCGGACAGATACGCAGTATTTT. Translated: CASSPKREGRTDTQYF.

The chain joins TRBV10-3 to TRBJ2-7; D unresolved. The V gene lost 3 bases and the J gene lost 13 bases, with 4 bases spanning the gap. The CDR3 sequence is 8 residues long. The germline gives CDR1 ENHRY, CDR2 SYGVKD. CDR3 bases: TGTGCCATCAGTGACAACTACTTC. Protein product: CAISDNYF.

The rearrangement links TRBV19 to TRBJ1-2; D is uncertain. Germline CDR1 LNHDA, CDR2 SQIVND (reference sequence). V was shortened by 7 bases and J by 3 bases, with 15 bases between the two germline ends. This CDR3 is built from 14 residues. The CDR3: CASTRLGEDYGYTF. The CDR3 bases are TGTGCCAGTACCCGGCTCGGGGAGGACTATGGCTACACCTTC.

The CDR3 loop reads CASRRRPGQEDTGELFF. For the CDR3, the DNA is TGTGCCAGCAGGAGGAGACCGGGACAGGAGGACACCGGGGAGCTGTTTTTT. The chain recombines TRBV27 with TRBJ2-2; TRBD1 aligns across 8 bases. V lost 6 bases, J lost 3 bases, and 12 bases stayed unmatched. CDR1 MNHEY and CDR2 SMNVEV come from the germline V gene (reference sequence). This CDR3 is 17 amino acids long.

The chain links TRBV6-1 to TRBJ1-1, with D perhaps matching TRBD1 (6 bases). V lost 3 bases and J lost 0, with 11 bases in between. This CDR3 has 15 amino acids. Per the germline V gene, CDR1 is MNHNS and CDR2 is SASEGT. This CDR3 reads CASSENRGLNTEAFF. In DNA form, the CDR3 reads TGTGCCAGCAGTGAGAATCGGGGGCTGAACACTGAAGCTTTCTTT.

V usage is TRBV12-3 or TRBV12-4 and J usage is TRBJ1-2; 8 bases are a match to TRBD1. V lost 7 bases and J lost 7; bases outside the gene matches: 5. The CDR3 runs to 12 residues. The CDR3 region has the DNA TGTGCCAGCACCAGGACAGGGATTGGCTACACCTTC. Encoded protein: CASTRTGIGYTF.

DNA for the CDR3: TGTGCCAGTAATGATGACAGTATTGCAACTAATGAAAAACTGTTTTTT. Its protein is CASNDDSIATNEKLFF. This chain uses TRBV19 with TRBJ1-4; maybe TRBD1 (5 bases). CDR1 is LNHDA and CDR2 is SQIVND in the germline V gene (reference sequence). The CDR3 runs to 16 residues. The germline V and J ends were trimmed by 7 bases and 0 bases, with 15 bases remaining between them.

V gene TRBV3-1 (or the pseudogene TRBV3-2) combines with J gene TRBJ2-7; 10 bases agree with TRBD1. This CDR3 is built from 15 residues. Per the germline V gene, CDR1 is LGHDT and CDR2 is YNNKEL (reference sequence). V shed 4 bases, J shed 3 bases, and the junction held 6 bases outside the gene matches. This chain's CDR3 is CASSPRTGGIYEQYF. The CDR3 nucleotides are TGTGCCAGCAGCCCGAGGACAGGGGGGATCTACGAGCAGTACTTC.

The chain has TRBV5-1 and TRBJ2-3; 8 nucleotides align to TRBD1. This CDR3 has 14 residues. V lost 4 bases and J lost 2; bases outside the gene matches: 3. The germline V gene encodes CDR1 SGHRS and CDR2 YFSETQ. The CDR3 nucleotides read TGCGCCAGCAGCGGGACAGGAGTCACAGATACGCAGTATTTT. This sequence encodes CASSGTGVTDTQYF.

The chain uses TRBV6-5 and TRBJ1-6, with 7 bases aligning to TRBD1. This CDR3 is 14 amino acids long. The V gene end was trimmed by 7 bases and the J gene end by 7 bases; junction bases not matched to a gene: 7. CDR1 is MNHEY and CDR2 is SVGAGI in the germline V gene. The CDR3 is CASNPTGLNSPLHF. The CDR3 DNA follows: TGTGCCAGCAACCCGACAGGGCTCAATTCACCCCTCCACTTT.